This TCR beta chain was identified during a study of Ad26.COV2.S vaccination and SARS-CoV-2 variants (dated by TCRdb to about 2021). With regard to the full study: Vaccine-arm donors were drawn from COV1001, a multicentre, randomized, double-blind, placebo-controlled phase I-IIa trial of Ad26.COV2.S in healthy adults. Ad26.COV2.S was given intramuscularly at 5x10^10 or 1x10^11 viral particles, as a single shot or as two shots 56 days apart. TCRbeta repertoire sequencing served as the tool for gauging how specific and how broad the SARS-CoV-2-reactive T cell receptors were following Ad26.COV2.S vaccination. A total of 32 samples were included in the TCR-sequenced set, comprising about 20 Ad26.COV2.S vaccine recipients, 5 placebo recipients and 8 SARS-CoV-2 convalescent individuals. Trial participants were randomized into five groups of five: low-dose or high-dose Ad26.COV2.S given once or twice, or placebo on both occasions. Investigators remained blinded to trial group allocation during experiments and outcome assessment. The study at large found these results: After vaccination, spike-specific CD8+ and CD4+ T cell responses were reported to show substantial breadth. Spike-specific TCR breadth was higher in Ad26.COV2.S recipients than in placebo recipients (P = 0.0014). The study lacked the statistical power to compare responses across vaccine doses or regimens. Comparable non-spike TCR breadth was observed between vaccine and placebo recipients, consistent with only spike being contained in the vaccine. According to the authors, total T cell responses may have been underestimated by the TCR breadth and depth analyses.

The immunoSEQ Assay was the method used to sequence TCRbeta CDR3 regions. After extraction, genomic DNA underwent amplification by bias-controlled multiplex PCR, followed by high-throughput sequencing. Concerning the study's data processing: To quantify the absolute abundance of each unique TCRbeta CDR3 region, sequences were collapsed and filtered. T cell fraction was estimated by normalization of TCRbeta template counts to usable DNA, with usable DNA being measured through amplification of reference genes present in all nucleated cells. Repertoire TCRs were annotated as SARS-CoV-2-specific when V gene, CDR3 amino acid sequence and J gene were exactly matched to a known reactive TCR set. The reference SARS-CoV-2 TCR set was obtained from MIRA and was filtered for enrichment in COVID-19-positive ImmuneCODE repertoires, whereby public or cross-reactive TCRs were removed. Using the MIRA antigens, annotated TCRs were further analysed by specific ORF or by position within an ORF. Breadth was defined as the number of annotated unique rearrangements divided by the total number of unique productive rearrangements, and depth was defined as the summed frequency of the annotated unique rearrangements. TCR breadth was compared between groups using two-sided Wilcoxon rank-sum tests. TCRdb stores this immuneACCESS table with in-frame sequences only. Part of the clones is absent; in the studies checked, under half of the shortfall reflects unresolved V genes, and no reason is known for the rest. V and J calls and clone size are copied from that table; D and trimming were computed from the DNA. For this sample the table gives about 350,000 clones, of which around 89% were detected only once. The biggest ten clones account for approximately 5% of the sample.

To note about this clone: It has no known antigen specificity. No much larger clone exists at a distance of one base, and base qualities are not known.

Sequences LNHDA (CDR1) and SQIVND (CDR2) are obtained from the germline V gene (reference sequence). V sheds 9 bases and J sheds 6 bases, leaving 17 bases between their ends. The CDR3 covers 13 residues, taking in both the cysteine and the phenylalanine. Of all the DNA, just the CDR3 is kept, 39 bases in frame from base 1. In the paper's terms, the treatment or condition label means: some 20 received Ad26.COV2.S at low or high dose, single or two shots; about 5 received placebo; per-sample allocation not given. For vaccine and placebo recipients, the sequenced repertoires came from samples collected on day 63 after the first injection. In Cohort 1b, some 25 adults aged 18-55 years were enrolled at a single site in Boston, USA, between 29 July and 7 August 2020. Ad26.COV2.S was a replication-incompetent adenovirus type 26 vector that expressed a prefusion-stabilized SARS-CoV-2 spike protein derived from the original Wuhan strain.

Sequences were derived from peripheral blood, sampled in a trial of Ad26.COV2.S vaccine versus placebo. This sequence uses TRBV19 and TRBJ1-1; TRBD1 is a weak D gene call, 5 bases matching. The clonotype originates from a person between 18 and 65 years old who received the Ad26.COV2.S COVID-19 vaccine or a placebo. In nucleotide form, the sequence is TGTGCCAGCAACCATGGTCCAGGGTCTGAAGCTTTCTTT. Translated, it gives CASNHGPGSEAFF.